A single TCR beta chain is shown here with its context. Its antigen is not identified. TCRdb recomputed calls from the RT-PCR reads with MiXCR, one row per CDR3 protein. The data contain under 20,000 distinct CDR3 sequences, approximately 70% of them singletons. Germline assignment: CDR1 LGHDT and CDR2 YNNKEL (reference sequence). V was trimmed by 4 bases and J by 6 bases, leaving 6 bases between them. This CDR3 spans 11 amino acids. These data originate in a study of yellow fever vaccine responses in identical twins. Study-wide results and limits: In identical twins, vaccine T cell responses appeared partly shared and partly individual.

The TCR was taken from a woman aged 18 to 35 who received the yellow fever vaccine. The specimen comprised T cells from blood (PBMCs), unsorted or a sorted subset (not recorded which), sampled before or after yellow fever vaccination (not recorded which). This chain connects TRBV3-1 to TRBJ1-1; D gene uncertain. The chain's CDR3 is CASSRRAEAFF. CDR3 DNA: TGTGCCAGCAGCCGGAGGGCTGAAGCTTTCTTT.